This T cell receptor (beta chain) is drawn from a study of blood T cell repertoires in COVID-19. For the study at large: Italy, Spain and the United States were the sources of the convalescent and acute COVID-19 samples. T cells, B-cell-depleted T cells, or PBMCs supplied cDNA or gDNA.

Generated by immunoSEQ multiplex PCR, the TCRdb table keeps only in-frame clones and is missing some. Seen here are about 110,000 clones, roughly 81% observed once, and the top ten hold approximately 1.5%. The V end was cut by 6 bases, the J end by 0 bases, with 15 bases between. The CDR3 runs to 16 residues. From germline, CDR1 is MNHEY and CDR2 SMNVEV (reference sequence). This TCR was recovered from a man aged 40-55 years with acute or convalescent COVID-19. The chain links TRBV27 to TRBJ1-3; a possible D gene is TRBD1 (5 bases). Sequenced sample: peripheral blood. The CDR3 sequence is CASSPGTYRSGNTIYF. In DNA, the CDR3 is TGTGCCAGCAGCCCCGGGACTTACCGCTCTGGAAACACCATATATTTT.